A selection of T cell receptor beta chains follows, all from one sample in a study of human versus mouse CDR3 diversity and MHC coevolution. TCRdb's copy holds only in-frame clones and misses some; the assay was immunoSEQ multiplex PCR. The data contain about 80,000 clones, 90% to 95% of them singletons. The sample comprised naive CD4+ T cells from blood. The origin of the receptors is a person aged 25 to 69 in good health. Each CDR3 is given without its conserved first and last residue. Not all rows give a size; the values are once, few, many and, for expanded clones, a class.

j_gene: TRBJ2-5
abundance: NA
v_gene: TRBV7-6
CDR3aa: ASSPQGPTVRETQY

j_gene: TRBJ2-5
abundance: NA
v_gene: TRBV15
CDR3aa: ATSRDRGQETQY

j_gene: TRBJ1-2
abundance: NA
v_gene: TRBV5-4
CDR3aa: ASSPWGGLNYGYT

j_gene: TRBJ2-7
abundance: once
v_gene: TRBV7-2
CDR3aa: ASSGGRTGPYEQY

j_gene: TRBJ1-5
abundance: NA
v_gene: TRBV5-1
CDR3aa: ASSLATGNQPQH

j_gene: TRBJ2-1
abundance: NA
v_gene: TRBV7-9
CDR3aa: ASSSSGYEQF

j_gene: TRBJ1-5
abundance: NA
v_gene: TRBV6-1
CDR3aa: ASSGGTGIKPQH

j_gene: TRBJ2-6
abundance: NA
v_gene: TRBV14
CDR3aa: ASLVSGANVLT

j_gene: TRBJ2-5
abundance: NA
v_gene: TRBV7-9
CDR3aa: ASSRDRGETQY

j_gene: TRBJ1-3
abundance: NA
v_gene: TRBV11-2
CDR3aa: ASSLGQVFSGNTIY

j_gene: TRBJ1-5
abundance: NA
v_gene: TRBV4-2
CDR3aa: ASSQGGGSSNQPQH

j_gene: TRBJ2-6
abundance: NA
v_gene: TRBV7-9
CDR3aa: ASSLEGAGANVLT

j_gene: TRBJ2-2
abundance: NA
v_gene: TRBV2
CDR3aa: ASTTPWDRANTGELF

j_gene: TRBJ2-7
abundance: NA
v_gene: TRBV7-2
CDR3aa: ASSLGAGSYEQY

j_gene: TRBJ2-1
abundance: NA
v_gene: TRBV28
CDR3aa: ASSLSTSGSNEQF

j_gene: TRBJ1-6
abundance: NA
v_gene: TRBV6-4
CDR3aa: ASSDSRQGSSPLH

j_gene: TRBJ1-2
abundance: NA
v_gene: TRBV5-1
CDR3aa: ASSLASGPRGYT

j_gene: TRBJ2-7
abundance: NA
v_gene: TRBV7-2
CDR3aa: ASSSQSGTGGSEQY

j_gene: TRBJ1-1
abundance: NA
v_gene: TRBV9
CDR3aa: ASSDALDRNTEAF

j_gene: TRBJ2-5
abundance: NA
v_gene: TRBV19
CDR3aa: ASRAGIGLRETQY

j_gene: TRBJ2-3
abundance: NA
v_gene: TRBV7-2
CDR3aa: ASSLVAGGGADTQY

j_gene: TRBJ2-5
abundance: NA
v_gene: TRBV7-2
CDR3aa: ASSLMVQGKTQY

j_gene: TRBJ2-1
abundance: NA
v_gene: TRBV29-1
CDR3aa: SATRGPNEQF

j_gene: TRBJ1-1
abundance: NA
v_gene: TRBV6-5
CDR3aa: ASSSRDRLTEAF

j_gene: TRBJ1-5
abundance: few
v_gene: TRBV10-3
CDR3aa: AIKGAGAVGQPQH

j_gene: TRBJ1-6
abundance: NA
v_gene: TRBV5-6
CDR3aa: ASSPSTGGSYNSPLH

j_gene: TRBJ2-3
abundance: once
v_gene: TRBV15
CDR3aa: ATTTGGTGTDTQY

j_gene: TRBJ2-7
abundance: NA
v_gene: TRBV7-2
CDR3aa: ASSLIAATTREQY

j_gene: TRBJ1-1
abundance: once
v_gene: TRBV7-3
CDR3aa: ASSLLGGRLTEAF